These T cell receptor beta chains were read from a single sample in a study of control samples from healthy donors and cancer patients. The data were produced by immunoSEQ multiplex PCR, yet TCRdb's version contains in-frame clones alone and is incomplete. The sample shows roughly 88,000 clones, roughly nine tenths of them seen only once. Sequenced sample: blood. Receptors originate from a woman between 25 and 40 years old in good health. Both conserved end residues are part of each CDR3. A D gene is named only where the DNA matches it firmly. Not all rows give a size; the values are once, few, many and, for expanded clones, a class.

CASSQEGTRTEAFF,TGTGCCAGCAGCCAAGAAGGGACCCGGACTGAAGCTTTCTTT,-,TRBV3-1/TRBV3-2,once,TRBJ1-1
CASSLVSGTNEQYF,TGTGCCAGCAGCTTAGTCTCCGGGACAAACGAGCAGTACTTC,-,TRBV7-9,-,TRBJ2-7
CASSQLGQVNQPQHF,TGTGCCAGCAGTCAACTTGGACAGGTTAATCAGCCCCAGCATTTT,TRBD1,TRBV6-5,-,TRBJ1-5
CATSRDLLSTGELFF,TGTGCCACCAGCAGAGATCTCCTCAGCACCGGGGAGCTGTTTTTT,-,TRBV15,-,TRBJ2-2
CASSADRGKTANYGYTF,TGTGCCAGCTCGGCGGACAGGGGAAAGACGGCTAACTATGGCTACACCTTC,TRBD1,TRBV18,-,TRBJ1-2
CASSTSGQSSYEQYF,TGTGCCAGTAGTACTTCCGGACAGTCCTCCTACGAGCAGTACTTC,-,TRBV19,-,TRBJ2-7
CASVTRDYNEQFF,TGTGCCAGCGTAACCAGGGACTACAATGAGCAGTTCTTC,-,TRBV6-5,-,TRBJ2-1
CASSLIGGTKETQYF,TGTGCCAGCAGTTTAATCGGGGGGACGAAGGAGACCCAGTACTTC,TRBD2,TRBV27,-,TRBJ2-5
CASSSLQGRDSPLHF,TGTGCCAGCAGCTCCCTACAGGGCCGCGATTCACCCCTCCACTTT,-,TRBV11-2,-,TRBJ1-6
CASSLEVNQPQHF,TGCGCCAGCAGCTTGGAGGTAAATCAGCCCCAGCATTTT,-,TRBV5-1,-,TRBJ1-5
CASSSQGSYNEKLFF,TGCGCCAGCAGCTCTCAGGGTTCGTATAATGAAAAACTGTTTTTT,-,TRBV5-1,-,TRBJ1-4
CASSLYQSDTQYF,TGTGCCAGCAGCCTCTACCAATCAGATACGCAGTATTTT,-,TRBV7-8,few,TRBJ2-3
CASSDGLTYEQYF,TGCGCCAGCAGTGATGGCCTGACCTACGAGCAGTACTTC,-,TRBV10-1,-,TRBJ2-7
CASSDSTGGNEQFF,TGTGCCAGCAGTGACTCGACAGGGGGCAATGAGCAGTTCTTC,TRBD1,TRBV6-4,-,TRBJ2-1